This T cell receptor beta chain was recorded in a study of blood T cell repertoires in COVID-19. The count of this clone is one. This CDR3 has 15 residues. Assay: immunoSEQ multiplex PCR; the TCRdb copy retains only in-frame clones and omits some. Here the sample spans about 140,000 clones, roughly four fifths being singletons. This clonotype originated in a woman of 80 years or more with acute or convalescent COVID-19. The sequenced material came from peripheral blood. J is TRBJ1-3 and V is TRBV21-1; the table's TRBD1 call for D was not verified on the DNA. TRBV21-1 is deemed a pseudogene. For the CDR3, the DNA is TGTGCCAGCAGCAAATGGGAGGACAGGGAAAACACCATATATTTT. It codes for CASSKWEDRENTIYF.